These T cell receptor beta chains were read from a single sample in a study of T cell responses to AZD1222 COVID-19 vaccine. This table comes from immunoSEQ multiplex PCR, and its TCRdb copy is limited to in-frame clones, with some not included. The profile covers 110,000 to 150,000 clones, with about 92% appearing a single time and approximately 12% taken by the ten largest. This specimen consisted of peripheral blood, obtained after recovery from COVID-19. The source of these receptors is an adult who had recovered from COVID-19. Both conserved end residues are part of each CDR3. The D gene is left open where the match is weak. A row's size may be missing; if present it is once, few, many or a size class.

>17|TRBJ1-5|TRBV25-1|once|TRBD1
CASSDFGQAHSNQPQHF
TGTGCCAGCAGTGATTTCGGACAGGCCCATAGCAATCAGCCCCAGCATTTT
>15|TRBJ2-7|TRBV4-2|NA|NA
CASSQERGLSYEQYF
TGTGCCAGCAGCCAAGAGCGGGGACTCTCCTACGAGCAGTACTTC
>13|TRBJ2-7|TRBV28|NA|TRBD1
CASSNQGAYEQYF
TGTGCCAGCAGTAACCAGGGGGCGTACGAGCAGTACTTC
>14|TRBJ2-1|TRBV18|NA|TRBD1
CASSQGASYNEQFF
TGTGCCAGCTCACAGGGGGCTTCCTACAATGAGCAGTTCTTC
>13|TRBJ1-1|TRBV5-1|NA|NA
CASSLGGYPEAFF
TGCGCCAGCAGCTTGGGTGGGTACCCTGAAGCTTTCTTT
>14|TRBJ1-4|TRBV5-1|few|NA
CASSLGYEREKLFF
TGCGCCAGCAGCTTGGGATACGAAAGGGAAAAACTGTTTTTT
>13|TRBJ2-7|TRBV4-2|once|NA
CASSQDWRDEQYF
TGTGCCAGCAGCCAAGATTGGCGCGACGAGCAGTACTTC
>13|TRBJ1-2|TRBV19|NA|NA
CASSIYQGNGYTF
TGTGCCAGTAGTATTTACCAGGGCAATGGCTACACCTTC
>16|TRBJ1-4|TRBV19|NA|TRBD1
CASRSAGGRRDEKLFF
TGTGCCAGTAGATCGGCAGGGGGAAGGCGGGATGAAAAACTGTTTTTT
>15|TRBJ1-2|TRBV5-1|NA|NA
CASSVLGGGSYGYTF
TGCGCCAGCAGCGTTCTGGGGGGAGGAAGCTATGGCTACACCTTC
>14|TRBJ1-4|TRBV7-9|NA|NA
CASTTGASNEKLFF
TGTGCCAGCACCACAGGTGCTTCTAATGAAAAACTGTTTTTT
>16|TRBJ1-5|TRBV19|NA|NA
CASSSWTVNSNQPQHF
TGTGCCAGTAGTTCCTGGACAGTAAATAGCAATCAGCCCCAGCATTTT
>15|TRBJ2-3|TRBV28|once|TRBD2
CASSFKREGTDTQYF
TGTGCCAGCAGTTTTAAGCGGGAGGGCACAGATACGCAGTATTTT
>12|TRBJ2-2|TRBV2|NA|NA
CASSGLYGELFF
TGTGCCAGCAGTGGATTGTACGGGGAGCTGTTTTTT
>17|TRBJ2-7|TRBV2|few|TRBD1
CATRPGQGSGAPYEQYF
TGTGCCACCAGACCGGGACAGGGGTCTGGTGCACCCTACGAGCAGTACTTC
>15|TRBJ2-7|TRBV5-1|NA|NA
CASSLGDIASYEQYF
TGCGCCAGCAGCTTGGGGGACATAGCTTCCTACGAGCAGTACTTC
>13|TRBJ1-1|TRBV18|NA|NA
CASSPPSVDEAFF
TGTGCCAGCTCACCCCCATCCGTCGACGAAGCTTTCTTT
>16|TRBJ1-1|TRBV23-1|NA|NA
CASSPPDSWVGAEAFF
TGCGCCAGCAGTCCTCCGGATTCATGGGTAGGGGCTGAAGCTTTCTTT
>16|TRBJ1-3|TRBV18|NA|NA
CASSPQQGISGNTIYF
TGTGCCAGCTCACCACAGCAGGGGATCTCTGGAAACACCATATATTTT
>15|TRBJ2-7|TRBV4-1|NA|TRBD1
CASSPDPGQGYEQYF
TGCGCCAGCAGCCCAGACCCGGGACAGGGATACGAGCAGTACTTC
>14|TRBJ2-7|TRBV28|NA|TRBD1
CASSLTGDGDEQYF
TGTGCCAGCAGTTTAACAGGGGACGGTGACGAGCAGTACTTC
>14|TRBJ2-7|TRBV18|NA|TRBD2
CASSPGTSAYEQYF
TGTGCCAGCTCACCTGGGACTAGCGCCTACGAGCAGTACTTC
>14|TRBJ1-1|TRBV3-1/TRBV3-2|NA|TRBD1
CASSITGARGDAFF
TGTGCCAGCAGCATCACAGGGGCCCGTGGGGATGCTTTCTTT
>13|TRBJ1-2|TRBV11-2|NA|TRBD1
CASSQDRGYGYTF
TGTGCCAGCAGCCAAGACAGGGGCTATGGCTACACCTTC
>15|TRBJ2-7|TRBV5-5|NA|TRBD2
CASIFWGGRAYEQYF
TGTGCCAGCATCTTCTGGGGGGGAAGAGCCTACGAGCAGTACTTC
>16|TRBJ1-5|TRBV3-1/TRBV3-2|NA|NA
CASSLSGAGGNQPQHF
TGTGCCAGCAGCCTCTCGGGGGCAGGGGGCAATCAGCCCCAGCATTTT
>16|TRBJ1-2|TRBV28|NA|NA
CASTHPGSKDSRGYTF
TGTGCCAGCACCCACCCAGGTAGTAAGGACTCCCGTGGCTACACCTTC
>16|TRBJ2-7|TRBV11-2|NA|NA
CASSLLPGATSYEQYF
TGTGCCAGCAGCTTATTACCGGGAGCGACGTCCTACGAGCAGTACTTC
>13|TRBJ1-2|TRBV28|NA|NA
CASTPARAGGYTF
TGTGCCAGCACCCCAGCTCGGGCGGGTGGCTACACCTTC
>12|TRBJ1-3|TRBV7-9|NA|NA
CASTGDGNTIYF
TGTGCCAGCACAGGGGATGGAAACACCATATATTTT
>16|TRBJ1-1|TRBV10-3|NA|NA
CAISERTVGSNTEAFF
TGTGCCATCAGTGAAAGGACAGTCGGTAGCAACACTGAAGCTTTCTTT
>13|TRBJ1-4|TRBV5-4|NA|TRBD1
CASSVDRAEKLFF
TGTGCCAGCAGCGTGGACAGGGCTGAAAAACTGTTTTTT
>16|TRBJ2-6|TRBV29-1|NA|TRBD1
CSVTTGGGSGANVLTF
TGCAGCGTTACGACAGGGGGTGGATCTGGGGCCAACGTCCTGACTTTC
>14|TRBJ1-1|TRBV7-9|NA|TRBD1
CASSPPIRTGTAFF
TGTGCCAGCAGCCCACCTATTCGGACAGGGACAGCTTTCTTT
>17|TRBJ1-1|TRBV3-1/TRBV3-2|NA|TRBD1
CASSHVLTGSANTEAFF
TGTGCCAGCAGCCACGTCTTGACAGGGAGCGCGAACACTGAAGCTTTCTTT
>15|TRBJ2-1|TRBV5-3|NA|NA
CARIVEPGSYNEQFF
TGTGCCAGAATTGTCGAGCCGGGGTCCTACAATGAGCAGTTCTTC
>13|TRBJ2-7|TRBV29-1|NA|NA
CSVVGGEGYEQYF
TGCAGCGTTGTAGGGGGAGAGGGCTACGAGCAGTACTTC
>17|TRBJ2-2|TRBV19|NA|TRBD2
CASSPLAGGGFTGELFF
TGTGCCAGTAGTCCCCTAGCGGGAGGCGGATTCACCGGGGAGCTGTTTTTT
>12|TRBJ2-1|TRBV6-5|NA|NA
CASSPGIHEQFF
TGTGCCAGCAGTCCCGGGATCCACGAGCAGTTCTTC
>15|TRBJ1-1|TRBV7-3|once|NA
CASSRSGGLNTEAFF
TGTGCCAGCAGCCGATCGGGGGGCTTGAACACTGAAGCTTTCTTT
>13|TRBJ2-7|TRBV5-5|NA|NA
CASSPVTGSEQYF
TGTGCCAGCAGCCCGGTGACGGGAAGCGAGCAGTACTTC
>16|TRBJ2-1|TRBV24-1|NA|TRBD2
CATSDLAGGPGNEQFF
TGTGCCACCAGTGATTTGGCGGGAGGGCCGGGCAATGAGCAGTTCTTC
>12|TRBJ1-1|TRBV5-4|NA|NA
CASSLVATEAFF
TGTGCCAGCAGCTTGGTCGCCACTGAAGCTTTCTTT
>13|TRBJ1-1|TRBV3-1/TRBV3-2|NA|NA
CASSQGRTTSAFF
TGTGCCAGCAGCCAAGGTCGGACAACGAGCGCTTTCTTT
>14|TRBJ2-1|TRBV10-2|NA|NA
CATATSSSYNEQFF
TGCGCCACTGCGACTTCCAGCTCCTACAATGAGCAGTTCTTC
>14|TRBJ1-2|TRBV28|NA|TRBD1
CASSSGQAFYGYTF
TGTGCCAGCAGTTCTGGACAGGCATTCTATGGCTACACCTTC
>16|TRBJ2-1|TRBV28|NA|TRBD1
CASSFTGQSSYNEQFF
TGTGCCAGCAGTTTCACGGGACAGAGCTCCTACAATGAGCAGTTCTTC
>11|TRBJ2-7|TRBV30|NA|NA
CAWSEGYEQYF
TGTGCCTGGAGCGAAGGCTACGAGCAGTACTTC
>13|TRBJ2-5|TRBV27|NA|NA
CASSSGSKETQYF
TGTGCCAGCAGTTCGGGGTCTAAAGAGACCCAGTACTTC
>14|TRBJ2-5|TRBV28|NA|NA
CASSLGQIQETQYF
TGTGCCAGCAGTTTAGGGCAGATCCAAGAGACCCAGTACTTC
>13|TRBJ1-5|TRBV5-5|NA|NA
CASSLDRAQPQHF
TGTGCCAGCAGCTTGGACAGGGCTCAGCCCCAGCATTTT
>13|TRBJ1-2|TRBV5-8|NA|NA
CASSLRGNLLYTF
TGTGCCAGCAGCTTGAGAGGGAACCTACTCTACACCTTC
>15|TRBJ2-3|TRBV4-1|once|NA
CASSPLGLATDTQYF
TGCGCCAGCAGCCCCCTCGGCCTGGCGACAGATACGCAGTATTTT